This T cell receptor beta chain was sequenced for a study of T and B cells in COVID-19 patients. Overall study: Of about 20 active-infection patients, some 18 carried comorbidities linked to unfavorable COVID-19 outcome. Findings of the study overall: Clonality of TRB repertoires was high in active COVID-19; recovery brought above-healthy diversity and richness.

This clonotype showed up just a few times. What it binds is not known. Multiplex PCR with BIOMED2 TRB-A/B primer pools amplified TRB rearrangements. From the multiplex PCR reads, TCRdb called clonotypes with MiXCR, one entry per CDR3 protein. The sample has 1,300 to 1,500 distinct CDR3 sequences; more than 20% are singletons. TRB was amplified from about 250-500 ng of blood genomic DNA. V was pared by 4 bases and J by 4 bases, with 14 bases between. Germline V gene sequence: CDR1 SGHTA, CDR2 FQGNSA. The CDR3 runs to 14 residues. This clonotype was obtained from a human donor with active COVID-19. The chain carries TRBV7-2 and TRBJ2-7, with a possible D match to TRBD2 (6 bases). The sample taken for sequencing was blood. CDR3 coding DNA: TGTGCCAGCAGCTCGATTAGCGGCCCGTACGAGCAGTACTTC. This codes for CASSSISGPYEQYF.